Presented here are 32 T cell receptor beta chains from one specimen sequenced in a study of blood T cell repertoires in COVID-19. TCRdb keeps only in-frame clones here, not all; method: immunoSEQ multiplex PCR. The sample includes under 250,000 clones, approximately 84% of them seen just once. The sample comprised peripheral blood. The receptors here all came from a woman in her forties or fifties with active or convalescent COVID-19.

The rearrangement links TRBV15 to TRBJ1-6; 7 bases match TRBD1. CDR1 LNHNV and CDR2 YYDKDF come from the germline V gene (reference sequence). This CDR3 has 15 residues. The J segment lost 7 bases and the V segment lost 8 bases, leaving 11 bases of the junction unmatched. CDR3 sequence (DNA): TGTGCCACCCTCGACAGGGTAGGTGGAAATTCACCCCTCCACTTT. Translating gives CATLDRVGGNSPLHF.

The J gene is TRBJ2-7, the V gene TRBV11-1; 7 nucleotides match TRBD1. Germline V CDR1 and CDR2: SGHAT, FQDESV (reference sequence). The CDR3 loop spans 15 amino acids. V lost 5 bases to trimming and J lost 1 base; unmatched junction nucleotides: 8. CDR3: CASSPQQGPSYEQYF. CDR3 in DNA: TGTGCCAGCAGCCCGCAACAGGGGCCGTCCTACGAGCAGTACTTC.

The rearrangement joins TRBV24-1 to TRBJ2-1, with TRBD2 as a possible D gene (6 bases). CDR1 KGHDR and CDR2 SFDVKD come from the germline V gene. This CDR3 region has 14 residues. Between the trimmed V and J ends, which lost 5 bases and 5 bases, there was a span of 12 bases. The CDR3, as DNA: TGTGCCACCAGTGGGGCGGACTACAACAATGAGCAGTTCTTC. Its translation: CATSGADYNNEQFF.

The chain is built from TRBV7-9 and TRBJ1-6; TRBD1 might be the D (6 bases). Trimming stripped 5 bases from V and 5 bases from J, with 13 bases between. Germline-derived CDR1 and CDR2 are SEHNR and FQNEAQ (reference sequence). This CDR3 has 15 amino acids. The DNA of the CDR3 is TGTGCCAGCAGCCGCCTAGGGGGGGATAATTCACCCCTCCACTTT. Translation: CASSRLGGDNSPLHF.

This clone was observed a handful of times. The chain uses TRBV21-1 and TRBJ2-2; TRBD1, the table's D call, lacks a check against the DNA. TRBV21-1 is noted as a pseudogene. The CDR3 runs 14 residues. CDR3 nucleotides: TGTGCCAGGTTAGTGCAGGGCTTGACCGGGGAGCTGTTTTTT. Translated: CARLVQGLTGELFF.

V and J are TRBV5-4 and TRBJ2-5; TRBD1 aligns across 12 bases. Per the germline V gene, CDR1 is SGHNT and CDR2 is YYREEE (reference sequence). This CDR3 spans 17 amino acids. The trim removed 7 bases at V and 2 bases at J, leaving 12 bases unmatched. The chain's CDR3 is CASRRGQGAGGQETQYF. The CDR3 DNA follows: TGTGCCAGCCGAAGGGGACAGGGGGCTGGTGGGCAAGAGACCCAGTACTTC. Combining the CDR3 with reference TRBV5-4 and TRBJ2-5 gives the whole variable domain ETGVTQSPTHLIKTRGQQVTLRCSSQSGHNTVSWYQQALGQGPQFIFQYYREEENGRGNFPPRFSGLQFPNYSSELNVNALELDDSALYLCASRRGQGAGGQETQYFGPGTRLLVL.

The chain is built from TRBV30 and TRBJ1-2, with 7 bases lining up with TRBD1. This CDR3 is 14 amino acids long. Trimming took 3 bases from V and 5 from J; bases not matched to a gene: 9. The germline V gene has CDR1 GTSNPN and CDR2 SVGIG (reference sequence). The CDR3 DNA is TGTGCCTGGAGACAAACCGGGACAGTGTATGGCTACACCTTC. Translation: CAWRQTGTVYGYTF. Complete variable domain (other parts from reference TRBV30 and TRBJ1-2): SQTIHQWPATLVQPVGSPLSLECTVEGTSNPNLYWYRQAAGRGLQLLFYSVGIGQISSEVPQNLSASRPQDRQFILSSKKLLLSDSGFYLCAWRQTGTVYGYTFGSGTRLTVV.

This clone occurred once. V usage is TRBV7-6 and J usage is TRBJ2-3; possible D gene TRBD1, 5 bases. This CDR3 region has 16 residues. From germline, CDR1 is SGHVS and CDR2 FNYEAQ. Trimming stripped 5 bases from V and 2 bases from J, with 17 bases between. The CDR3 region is CASSPSSGRPTDTQYF. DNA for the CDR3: TGTGCCAGCAGCCCATCCTCAGGGCGTCCCACAGATACGCAGTATTTT.

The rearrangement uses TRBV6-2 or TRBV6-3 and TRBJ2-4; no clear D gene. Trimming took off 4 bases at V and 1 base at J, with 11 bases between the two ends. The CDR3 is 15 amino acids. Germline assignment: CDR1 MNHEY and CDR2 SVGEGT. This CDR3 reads CASSLPSGAKNIQYF. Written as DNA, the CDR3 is TGTGCCAGCAGTTTACCGTCGGGTGCCAAAAACATTCAGTACTTC.

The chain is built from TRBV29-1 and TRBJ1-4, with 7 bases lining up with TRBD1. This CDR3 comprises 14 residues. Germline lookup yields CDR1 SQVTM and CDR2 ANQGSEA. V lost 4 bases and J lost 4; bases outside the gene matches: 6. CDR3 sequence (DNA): TGCAGCGTTGGACAGGGTGGAGGTAATGAAAAACTGTTTTTT. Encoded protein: CSVGQGGGNEKLFF.

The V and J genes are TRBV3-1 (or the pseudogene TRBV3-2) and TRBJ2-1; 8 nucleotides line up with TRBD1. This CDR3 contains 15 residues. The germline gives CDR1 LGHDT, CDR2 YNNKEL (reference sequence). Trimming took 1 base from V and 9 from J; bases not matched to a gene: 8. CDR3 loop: CASSQGDRGPSEQFF. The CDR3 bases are TGTGCCAGCAGCCAAGGAGACAGGGGACCGAGTGAGCAGTTCTTC.

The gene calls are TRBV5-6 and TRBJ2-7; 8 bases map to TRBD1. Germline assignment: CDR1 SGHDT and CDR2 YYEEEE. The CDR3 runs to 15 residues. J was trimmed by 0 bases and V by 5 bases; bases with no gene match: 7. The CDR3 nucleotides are TGTGCCAGCAGACCCGGGACAGGCTTCTCCTACGAGCAGTACTTC. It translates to CASRPGTGFSYEQYF.

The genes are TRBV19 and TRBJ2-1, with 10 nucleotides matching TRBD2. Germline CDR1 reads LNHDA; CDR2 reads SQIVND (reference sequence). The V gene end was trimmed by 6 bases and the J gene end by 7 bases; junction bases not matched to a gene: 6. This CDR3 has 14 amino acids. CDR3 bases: TGTGCCAGTAGCAAGCGGGAGGGCCTAAATGAGCAGTTCTTC. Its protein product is CASSKREGLNEQFF.

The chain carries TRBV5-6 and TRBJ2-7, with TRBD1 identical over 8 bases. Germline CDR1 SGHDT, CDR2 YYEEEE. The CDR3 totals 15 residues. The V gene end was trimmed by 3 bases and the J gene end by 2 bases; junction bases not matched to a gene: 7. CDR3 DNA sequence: TGTGCCAGCAGCTCCTCCGGGACAGGTACCTACGAGCAGTACTTC. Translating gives CASSSSGTGTYEQYF.

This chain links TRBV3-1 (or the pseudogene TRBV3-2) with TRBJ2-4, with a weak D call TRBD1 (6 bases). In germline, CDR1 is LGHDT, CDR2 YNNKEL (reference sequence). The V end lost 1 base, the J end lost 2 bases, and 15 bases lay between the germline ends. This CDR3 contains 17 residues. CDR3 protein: CASSQAIGRGTKNIQYF. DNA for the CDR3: TGTGCCAGCAGCCAAGCTATCGGCAGGGGTACCAAAAACATTCAGTACTTC.

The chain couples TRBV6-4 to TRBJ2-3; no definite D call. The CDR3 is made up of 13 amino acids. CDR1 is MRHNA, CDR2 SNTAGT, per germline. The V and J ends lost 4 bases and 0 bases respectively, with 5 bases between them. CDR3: CASSAGSTDTQYF. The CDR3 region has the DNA TGTGCCAGCAGTGCCGGGAGCACAGATACGCAGTATTTT.

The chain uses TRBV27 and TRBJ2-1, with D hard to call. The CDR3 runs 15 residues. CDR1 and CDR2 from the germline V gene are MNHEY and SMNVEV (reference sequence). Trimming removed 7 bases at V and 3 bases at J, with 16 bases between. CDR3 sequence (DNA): TGTGCCAGCACCGGGTCGGGTGTGGGCTACAATGAGCAGTTCTTC. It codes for CASTGSGVGYNEQFF.

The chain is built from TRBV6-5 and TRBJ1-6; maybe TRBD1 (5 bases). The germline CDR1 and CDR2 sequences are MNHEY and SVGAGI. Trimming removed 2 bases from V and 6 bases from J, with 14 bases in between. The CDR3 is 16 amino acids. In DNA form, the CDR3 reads TGTGCCAGCAGTTACGTCAGACCCGGGGGTAATTCACCCCTCCACTTT. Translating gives CASSYVRPGGNSPLHF.

The CDR3 DNA is TGTGCCAGCAAGGCACAGTTGAACACTGAAGCTTTCTTT. Protein sequence: CASKAQLNTEAFF. This chain links TRBV14 with TRBJ1-1; D gene ambiguous. This CDR3 has 13 amino acids. Per the germline V gene, CDR1 is SGHDN and CDR2 is FVKESK. V lost 7 bases and J lost 0, with 9 bases in between.

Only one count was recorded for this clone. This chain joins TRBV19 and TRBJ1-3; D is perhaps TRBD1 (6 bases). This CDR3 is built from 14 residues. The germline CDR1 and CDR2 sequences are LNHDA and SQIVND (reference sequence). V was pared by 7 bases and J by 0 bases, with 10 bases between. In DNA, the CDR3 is TGTGCCAGTACGGACAGAAGCTCTGGAAACACCATATATTTT. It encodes CASTDRSSGNTIYF.

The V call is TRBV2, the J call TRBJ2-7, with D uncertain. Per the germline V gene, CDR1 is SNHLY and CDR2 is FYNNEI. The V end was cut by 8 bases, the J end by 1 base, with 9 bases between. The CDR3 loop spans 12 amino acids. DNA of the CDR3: TGTGCCAGCTCCCGTAATTCCTACGAGCAGTACGTC. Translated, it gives CASSRNSYEQYV.

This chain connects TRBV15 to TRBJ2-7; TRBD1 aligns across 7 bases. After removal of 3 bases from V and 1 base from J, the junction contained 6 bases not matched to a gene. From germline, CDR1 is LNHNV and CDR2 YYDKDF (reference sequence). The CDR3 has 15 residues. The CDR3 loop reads CATSRGTDPSYEQYF. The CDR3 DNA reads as TGTGCCACCAGCAGGGGGACAGACCCTTCCTACGAGCAGTACTTC.

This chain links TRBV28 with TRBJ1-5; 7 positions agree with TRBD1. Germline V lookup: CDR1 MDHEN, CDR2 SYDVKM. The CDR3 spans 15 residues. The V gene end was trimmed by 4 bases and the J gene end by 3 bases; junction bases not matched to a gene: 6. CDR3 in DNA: TGTGCCAGCAGTTCCCGCCAGGGGGACAATCAGCCCCAGCATTTT. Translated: CASSSRQGDNQPQHF.

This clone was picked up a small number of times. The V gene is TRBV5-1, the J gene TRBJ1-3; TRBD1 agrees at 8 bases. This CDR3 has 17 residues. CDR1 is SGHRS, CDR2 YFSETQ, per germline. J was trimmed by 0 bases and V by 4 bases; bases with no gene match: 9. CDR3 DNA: TGCGCCAGCAGCCTTTACAGGACAGGGAGCTCTGGAAACACCATATATTTT. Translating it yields CASSLYRTGSSGNTIYF.

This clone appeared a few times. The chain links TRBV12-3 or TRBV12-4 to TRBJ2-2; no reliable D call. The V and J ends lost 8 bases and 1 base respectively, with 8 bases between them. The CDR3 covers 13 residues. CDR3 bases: TGTGCCAGCGTCGAGCTGAACACCGGGGAGCTGTTTTTT. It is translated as CASVELNTGELFF.

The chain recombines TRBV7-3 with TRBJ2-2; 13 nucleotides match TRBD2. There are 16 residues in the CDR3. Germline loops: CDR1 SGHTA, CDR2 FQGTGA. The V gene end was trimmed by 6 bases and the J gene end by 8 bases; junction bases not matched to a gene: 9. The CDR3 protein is CASRAPGLAGSGELFF. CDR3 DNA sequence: TGTGCCAGCAGGGCTCCGGGACTAGCGGGATCTGGGGAGCTGTTTTTT.

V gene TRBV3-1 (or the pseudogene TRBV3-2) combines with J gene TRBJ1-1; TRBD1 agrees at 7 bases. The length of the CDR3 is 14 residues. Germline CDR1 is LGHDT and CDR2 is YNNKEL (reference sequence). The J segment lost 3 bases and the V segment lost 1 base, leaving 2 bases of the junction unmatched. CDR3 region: CASSQGGQYTEAFF. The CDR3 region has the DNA TGTGCCAGCAGCCAAGGGGGACAGTACACTGAAGCTTTCTTT.

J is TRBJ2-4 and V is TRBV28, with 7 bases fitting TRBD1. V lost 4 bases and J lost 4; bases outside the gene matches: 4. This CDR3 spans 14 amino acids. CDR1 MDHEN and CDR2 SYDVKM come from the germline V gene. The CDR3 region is CASSSGQPKNIQYF. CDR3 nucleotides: TGTGCCAGCAGTTCGGGACAGCCAAAAAACATTCAGTACTTC.

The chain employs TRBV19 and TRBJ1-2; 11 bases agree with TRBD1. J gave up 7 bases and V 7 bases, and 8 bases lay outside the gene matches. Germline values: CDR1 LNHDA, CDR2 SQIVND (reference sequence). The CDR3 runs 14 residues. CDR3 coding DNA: TGTGCCAGTAACCAGGACAGGGGGCGTAGTGGCTACACCTTC. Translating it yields CASNQDRGRSGYTF.

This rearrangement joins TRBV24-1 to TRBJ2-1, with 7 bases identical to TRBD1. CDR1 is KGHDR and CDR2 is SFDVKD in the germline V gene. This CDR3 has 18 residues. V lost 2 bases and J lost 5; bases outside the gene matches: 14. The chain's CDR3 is CATSDYSSRQGMDNEQFF. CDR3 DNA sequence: TGTGCCACCAGTGATTACTCATCCCGACAGGGCATGGACAATGAGCAGTTCTTC.

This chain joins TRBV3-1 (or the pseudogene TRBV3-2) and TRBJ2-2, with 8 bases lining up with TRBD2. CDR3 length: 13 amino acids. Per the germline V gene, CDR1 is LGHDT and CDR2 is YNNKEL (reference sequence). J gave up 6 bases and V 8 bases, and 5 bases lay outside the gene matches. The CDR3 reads CASRPGGAGELFF. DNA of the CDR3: TGTGCCAGCCGCCCCGGGGGGGCCGGGGAGCTGTTTTTT.

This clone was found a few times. The CDR3 is CASSLGTTYNEQFF. DNA for the CDR3: TGCGCCAGCAGCTTAGGGACTACGTACAATGAGCAGTTCTTC. This chain uses TRBV5-1 with TRBJ2-1; 7 bases are a match to TRBD2. The trim removed 2 bases at V and 4 bases at J, leaving 3 bases unmatched. Germline lookup yields CDR1 SGHRS and CDR2 YFSETQ. The CDR3 has 14 amino acids.